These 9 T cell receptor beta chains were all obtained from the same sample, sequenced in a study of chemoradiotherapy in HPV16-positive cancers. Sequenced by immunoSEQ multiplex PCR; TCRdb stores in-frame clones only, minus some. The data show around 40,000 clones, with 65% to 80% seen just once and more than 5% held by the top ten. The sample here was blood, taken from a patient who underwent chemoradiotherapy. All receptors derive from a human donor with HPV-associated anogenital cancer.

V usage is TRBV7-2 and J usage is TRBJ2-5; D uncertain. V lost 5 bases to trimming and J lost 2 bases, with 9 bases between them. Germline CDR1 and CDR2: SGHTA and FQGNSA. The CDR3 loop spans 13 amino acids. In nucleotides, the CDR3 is TGTGCCAGCAGCCTCAGTTGGCAAGAGACCCAGTACTTC. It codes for CASSLSWQETQYF.

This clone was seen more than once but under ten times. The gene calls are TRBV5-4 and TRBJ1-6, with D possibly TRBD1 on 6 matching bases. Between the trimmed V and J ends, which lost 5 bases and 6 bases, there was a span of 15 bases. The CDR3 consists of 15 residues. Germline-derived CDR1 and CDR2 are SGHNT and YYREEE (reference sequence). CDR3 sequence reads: CASSYATGINSPLHF. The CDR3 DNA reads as TGTGCCAGCAGTTATGCGACAGGAATTAATTCACCCCTCCACTTT. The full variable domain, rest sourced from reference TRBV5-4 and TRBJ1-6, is ETGVTQSPTHLIKTRGQQVTLRCSSQSGHNTVSWYQQALGQGPQFIFQYYREEENGRGNFPPRFSGLQFPNYSSELNVNALELDDSALYLCASSYATGINSPLHFGNGTRLTVT.

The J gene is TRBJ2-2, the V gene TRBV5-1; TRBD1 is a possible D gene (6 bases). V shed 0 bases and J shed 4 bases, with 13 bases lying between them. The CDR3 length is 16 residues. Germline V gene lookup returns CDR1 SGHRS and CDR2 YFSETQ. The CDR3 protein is CASSLGGPGSTGELFF. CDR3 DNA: TGCGCCAGCAGCTTGGGGGGGCCCGGGTCCACCGGGGAGCTGTTTTTT.

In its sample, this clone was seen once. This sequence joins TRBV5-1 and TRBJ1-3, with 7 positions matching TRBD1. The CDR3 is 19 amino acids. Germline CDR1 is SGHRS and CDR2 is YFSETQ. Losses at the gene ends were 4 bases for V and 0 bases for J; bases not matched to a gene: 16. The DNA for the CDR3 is TGCGCCAGCAGCCTAATACCTGGGACAGTCTCTAGCTCTGGAAACACCATATATTTT. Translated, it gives CASSLIPGTVSSSGNTIYF.

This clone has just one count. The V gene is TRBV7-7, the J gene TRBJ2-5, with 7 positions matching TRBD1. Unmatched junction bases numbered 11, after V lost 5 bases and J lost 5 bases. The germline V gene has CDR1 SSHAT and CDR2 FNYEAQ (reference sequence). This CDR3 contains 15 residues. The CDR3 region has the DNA TGTGCCAGCAGCCTAACTACAGGGGTTTGGGAGACCCAGTACTTC. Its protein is CASSLTTGVWETQYF.

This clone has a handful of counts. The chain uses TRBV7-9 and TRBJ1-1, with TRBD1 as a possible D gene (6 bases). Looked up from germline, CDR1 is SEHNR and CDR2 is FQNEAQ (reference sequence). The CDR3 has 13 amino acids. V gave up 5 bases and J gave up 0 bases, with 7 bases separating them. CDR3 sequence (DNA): TGTGCCAGCAGCACAGGGATGAACACTGAAGCTTTCTTT. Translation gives CASSTGMNTEAFF.

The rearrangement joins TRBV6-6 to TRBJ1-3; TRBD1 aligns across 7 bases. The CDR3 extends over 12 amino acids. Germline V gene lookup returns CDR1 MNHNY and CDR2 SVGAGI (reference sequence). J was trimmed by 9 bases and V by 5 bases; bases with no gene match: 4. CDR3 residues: CASSPEGATIYF. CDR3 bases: TGTGCCAGCAGTCCCGAGGGGGCCACCATATATTTT.

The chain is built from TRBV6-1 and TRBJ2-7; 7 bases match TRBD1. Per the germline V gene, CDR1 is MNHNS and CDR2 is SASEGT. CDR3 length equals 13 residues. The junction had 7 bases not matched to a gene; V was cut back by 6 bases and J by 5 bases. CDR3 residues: CASRPGGFHEQYF. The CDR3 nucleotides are TGTGCCAGCAGACCAGGGGGTTTCCACGAGCAGTACTTC.

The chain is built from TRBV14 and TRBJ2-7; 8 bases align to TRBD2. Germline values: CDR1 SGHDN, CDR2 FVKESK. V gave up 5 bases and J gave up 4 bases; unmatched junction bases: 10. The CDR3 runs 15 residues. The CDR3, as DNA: TGTGCCAGCAGCACCCGACCGGGGGGGCGGTACGAGCAGTACTTC. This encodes CASSTRPGGRYEQYF.